This entry lists 15 T cell receptor beta chains sequenced from one sample in a study of CD4 T cell repertoires in COVID-19. Profiled with immunoSEQ multiplex PCR; TCRdb holds only in-frame clones, not every one. Among 20,000 or so clones listed, about 94% were seen once. Sequencing was done directly on freshly isolated, uncultured memory T cells. The source material was circulating follicular helper CD4+ T cells (cTfh) from blood, sampled before the COVID-19 pandemic. Source of these receptors: a human donor who had COVID-19.

J is TRBJ1-2 and V is TRBV2, with TRBD1 matching 9 bases. V was pared by 4 bases and J by 8 bases, with 5 bases of the junction left unmatched. This CDR3 comprises 13 residues. The germline V gene has CDR1 SNHLY and CDR2 FYNNEI. DNA for the CDR3: TGTGCCAGCAGTGGAGGGACAGGGCGGGGCTACACCTTC. Translation gives CASSGGTGRGYTF.

The chain combines TRBV27 with TRBJ1-2; the D gene is possibly TRBD1 (6 bases). V dropped 5 bases and J dropped 6 bases, with 16 bases sitting between them. CDR3 length equals 14 residues. Looked up from germline, CDR1 is MNHEY and CDR2 is SMNVEV (reference sequence). CDR3 coding DNA: TGTGCCAGCAGTGGGGGGGCCAGGGTACATGGCTACACCTTC. Its protein product is CASSGGARVHGYTF.

This sequence joins TRBV1 and TRBJ2-3; the D call TRBD2 from the table was never checked on the DNA. TRBV1 is classified as a pseudogene. The CDR3 length is 17 residues. In DNA, the CDR3 is TGCACCAGCTTTTCTAGCGGGGGAGGGGAAGGCACAGATACGCAGTATTTT. It is translated as CTSFSSGGGEGTDTQYF.

The J gene is TRBJ2-4, the V gene TRBV10-1; 7 bases fit TRBD1. The junction had 7 bases not matched to a gene; V was cut back by 4 bases and J by 4 bases. CDR1 is WNHNN, CDR2 SYGVQD, per germline (reference sequence). This CDR3 comprises 15 residues. The CDR3 reads CASSALAGGKNIQYF. Here the CDR3 DNA reads TGCGCCAGCAGTGCCCTTGCAGGGGGAAAAAACATTCAGTACTTC.

The J gene is TRBJ2-2, the V gene TRBV19, with 8 positions matching TRBD1. The CDR3 loop spans 15 amino acids. Germline-derived CDR1 and CDR2 are LNHDA and SQIVND (reference sequence). The junction had 9 bases not matched to a gene; V was cut back by 7 bases and J by 5 bases. Here the CDR3 reads CASTIDRGSTGELFF. CDR3 in DNA: TGTGCCAGTACCATCGACAGGGGATCTACCGGGGAGCTGTTTTTT.

The V call is TRBV12-5, the J call TRBJ1-1; D might be TRBD1 (5 bases). The V and J ends lost 0 bases and 10 bases respectively, with 15 bases between them. The CDR3 has 14 amino acids. CDR1 and CDR2 (germline): LGHNT, FRNRAP. The CDR3 DNA is TGTGCTAGTGGTTTGGTACTGGTAGGGGCAGCAGCTTTCTTT. Encoded protein: CASGLVLVGAAAFF.

This clone was seen more than once but under ten times. The V call is TRBV6-1, the J call TRBJ2-7; D ambiguous. This CDR3 region has 11 residues. The germline gives CDR1 MNHNS, CDR2 SASEGT. V lost 7 bases, J lost 4 bases, and 8 bases lay in between. As DNA, the CDR3 is TGTGCCAGCACGCAGGCTTACGAGCAGTACTTC. Its translation is CASTQAYEQYF.

The chain combines TRBV10-3 with TRBJ2-2, with 7 nucleotides matching TRBD2. J gave up 4 bases and V 8 bases, and 7 bases lay outside the gene matches. Germline V gene data show CDR1 as ENHRY and CDR2 as SYGVKD. The CDR3 loop spans 14 amino acids. The chain's CDR3 is CAIESGGSTGELFF. DNA for the CDR3: TGTGCCATCGAGTCGGGGGGTAGCACCGGGGAGCTGTTTTTT.

V is TRBV6-1 and J is TRBJ1-5, with 8 bases matching TRBD1. CDR3 size: 12 residues. V lost 11 bases to trimming and J lost 5 bases; unmatched junction nucleotides: 5. Per germline, CDR1 MNHNS and CDR2 SASEGT. Here the CDR3 DNA reads TGTGCCGGCTCAGGGGGCGATCAGCCCCAGCATTTT. Translation: CAGSGGDQPQHF.

The gene calls are TRBV12-5 and TRBJ2-2; perhaps TRBD1 as D (6 bases). CDR1 and CDR2 from the germline V gene are LGHNT and FRNRAP. The CDR3 extends over 18 amino acids. V lost 6 bases, J lost 1 base, and 21 bases lay in between. CDR3 sequence (DNA): TGTGCTAGTGGCCCTGGGTCTTCAGGGGATGGGAACACCGGGGAGCTGTTTTTT. This sequence encodes CASGPGSSGDGNTGELFF.

This chain connects TRBV28 to TRBJ2-7, with TRBD2 matching 12 bases. The germline V gene encodes CDR1 MDHEN and CDR2 SYDVKM. V dropped 3 bases and J dropped 3; count of bases not matched to a gene: 6. The CDR3 runs 16 residues. CDR3 loop: CASSLTSGSFGYEQYF. In DNA form, the CDR3 reads TGTGCCAGCAGTTTGACTAGCGGGAGTTTTGGCTACGAGCAGTACTTC.

The V and J genes are TRBV6-1 and TRBJ1-5; D may be TRBD1 (5 bases). Per germline, CDR1 MNHNS and CDR2 SASEGT. Trimming took off 6 bases at V and 3 bases at J, with 12 bases between the two ends. This CDR3 comprises 14 residues. CDR3 nucleotide sequence: TGTGCCAGCAGCCGGCAGGGCAACAATCAGCCCCAGCATTTT. It specifies CASSRQGNNQPQHF.

V gene TRBV7-6 combines with J gene TRBJ1-4, with TRBD1 identical over 7 bases. Trimming at V came to 4 bases and at J to 6 bases, leaving 8 bases not matched to a gene. Per the germline V gene, CDR1 is SGHVS and CDR2 is FNYEAQ. The CDR3 is made up of 15 amino acids. The CDR3 sequence is CASSSQGVGDEKLFF. Written as DNA, the CDR3 is TGTGCCAGCAGCTCGCAGGGGGTGGGGGATGAAAAACTGTTTTTT.

CDR3 amino acids: CAISPYQETQYF. The DNA of the CDR3 is TGTGCCATCAGCCCGTACCAAGAGACCCAGTACTTC. The genes are TRBV10-3 and TRBJ2-5; D not certain. Trimming stripped 6 bases from V and 0 bases from J, with 5 bases between. The length of the CDR3 is 12 residues. Germline CDR1 reads ENHRY; CDR2 reads SYGVKD.

V and J are TRBV19 and TRBJ2-7; the D gene is possibly TRBD1 (6 bases). This CDR3 comprises 13 residues. Germline assignment: CDR1 LNHDA and CDR2 SQIVND (reference sequence). V was cut by 5 bases and J by 3 bases, with 11 bases left in between. DNA of the CDR3: TGTGCCAGTAGTCAGGCACAGGGCTACGAGCAGTACTTC. This translates into CASSQAQGYEQYF.